The 16 T cell receptor beta chains below come from one sample, sequenced in a study of patients with pleural tuberculosis. In TCRdb, the reads were re-called with MiXCR into one record per CDR3 protein. The sample contains 45,000 to 60,000 distinct CDR3 sequences, around 7% of which appear only once. The source is a human donor with pleural tuberculosis.

The table lists this clonotype with many counts. The genes are TRBV18 and TRBJ1-6; TRBD1 might be the D (6 bases). In germline, CDR1 is KGHSH, CDR2 LQKENI. The germline V and J ends were trimmed by 1 base and 7 bases, with 8 bases remaining between them. The CDR3 covers 14 residues. The CDR3 reads CASSPRTGNSPLHF. As DNA, the CDR3 is TGTGCCAGCTCACCACGAACAGGGAATTCACCCCTCCACTTT.

This clonotype was seen ten or more times. The chain employs TRBV15 and TRBJ2-7; possible D gene TRBD1, 5 bases. The CDR3 has 15 residues. Trimming removed 0 bases at V and 4 bases at J, with 13 bases between. Germline V lookup: CDR1 LNHNV, CDR2 YYDKDF (reference sequence). CDR3 sequence reads: CATSRETQGLYEQYF. The CDR3 DNA sequence: TGTGCCACCAGCAGAGAAACTCAGGGATTATACGAGCAGTACTTC.

This clonotype was counted ten times or more. The rearrangement links TRBV20-1 to TRBJ2-7; D is uncertain. CDR1 is DFQATT, CDR2 SNEGSKA, per germline (reference sequence). This CDR3 is 10 amino acids long. Deletions cut 6 bases from V and 3 bases from J, with 6 bases between. The CDR3: CSAAYYEQYF. The CDR3 DNA is TGCAGTGCCGCCTACTACGAGCAGTACTTC.

V is TRBV11-1 and J is TRBJ2-7; D possibly matches TRBD1 or TRBD2 (5 bases each). The germline V and J ends were trimmed by 7 bases and 2 bases, with 9 bases remaining between them. The CDR3 is made up of 12 amino acids. Germline CDR1 is SGHAT and CDR2 is FQDESV (reference sequence). The CDR3 reads CASTEGTYEQYF. The CDR3 coding sequence is TGTGCCAGCACCGAGGGGACCTACGAGCAGTACTTC.

This clonotype has at least ten counts. Here the CDR3 reads CASSSVTERNSYEQYF. The DNA of the CDR3 is TGTGCCAGCAGTTCTGTCACGGAGCGGAACTCCTACGAGCAGTACTTC. The chain joins TRBV12-3 or TRBV12-4 to TRBJ2-7; possibly TRBD2 for D (5 bases). Trimming took off 4 bases at V and 0 bases at J, with 16 bases between the two ends. The CDR3 sequence is 16 residues long.

This chain joins TRBV10-3 and TRBJ2-2, with D possibly matching TRBD1 (6 bases). Germline V gene lookup returns CDR1 ENHRY and CDR2 SYGVKD. Trimming took 6 bases from V and 6 from J, leaving 11 bases between them. The CDR3 consists of 13 residues. The CDR3 nucleotides are TGTGCCATCAGAGAACAGGGATCCGGGGAGCTGTTTTTT. As protein: CAIREQGSGELFF.

This clonotype was counted many times. V usage is TRBV27 and J usage is TRBJ1-1; 7 bases align to TRBD1. CDR1 is MNHEY, CDR2 SMNVEV, per germline (reference sequence). Unmatched junction bases numbered 3, after V lost 7 bases and J lost 1 base. CDR3 length: 13 amino acids. The CDR3 region is CASMPGGNTEAFF. The CDR3 DNA reads as TGTGCCAGCATGCCAGGGGGGAACACTGAAGCTTTCTTT.

This clonotype was seen at least ten times. The gene calls are TRBV4-1 and TRBJ2-1, with TRBD2 identical over 7 bases. The junction had 8 bases not matched to a gene; V was cut back by 4 bases and J by 8 bases. The CDR3 extends over 14 amino acids. Germline CDR1 MGHRA, CDR2 YSYEKL. CDR3 amino acids: CASSPILAYDEQFF. The CDR3 DNA is TGCGCCAGCAGCCCTATACTAGCGTACGATGAGCAGTTCTTC.

This clonotype occurred many times. This rearrangement joins TRBV27 to TRBJ1-6, with D uncertain. Trimming cost V 7 bases and J 9 bases, with 10 bases left between them. Germline assignment: CDR1 MNHEY and CDR2 SMNVEV (reference sequence). The length of the CDR3 is 12 residues. CDR3 protein: CASNFPGSPLHF. The CDR3 coding sequence is TGTGCCAGCAACTTCCCAGGTTCACCCCTCCACTTT.

This clonotype was picked up many times. The chain joins TRBV5-1 to TRBJ1-2; D unclear. Trimming left V 3 bases short and J 8 bases short, with 11 bases between. This CDR3 region has 12 residues. Per the germline V gene, CDR1 is SGHRS and CDR2 is YFSETQ. CDR3 DNA: TGCGCCAGCAGCTCAGGCCATGCCGGCTACACCTTC. Protein product: CASSSGHAGYTF. Full variable domain (outside the CDR3, taken from reference TRBV5-1 and TRBJ1-2): KAGVTQTPRYLIKTRGQQVTLSCSPISGHRSVSWYQQTPGQGLQFLFEYFSETQRNKGNFPGRFSGRQFSNSRSEMNVSTLELGDSALYLCASSSGHAGYTFGSGTRLTVV.

Many counts were recorded for this clonotype. This chain connects TRBV19 to TRBJ1-5; the D gene is possibly TRBD1 (5 bases). The CDR3 spans 17 residues. Trimming shortened V by 1 base and J by 2 bases, and 15 bases separated the two germline ends. CDR1 is LNHDA and CDR2 is SQIVND in the germline V gene (reference sequence). CDR3 in amino acids: CASSIVAGRVGNQPQHF. In nucleotides, the CDR3 is TGTGCCAGTAGTATAGTCGCAGGGCGGGTTGGCAATCAGCCCCAGCATTTT.

At least ten counts were recorded for this clonotype. The chain joins TRBV15 to TRBJ2-3, with TRBD2 matching over 7 bases. This CDR3 comprises 17 residues. The ends lost 0 bases at V and 5 bases at J; junction bases unmatched: 11. CDR1 is LNHNV and CDR2 is YYDKDF in the germline V gene (reference sequence). The CDR3 sequence is CATSRDPASGEVDTQYF. DNA of the CDR3: TGTGCCACCAGCAGAGATCCAGCTAGCGGAGAAGTAGATACGCAGTATTTT.

The V gene is TRBV3-1, the J gene TRBJ2-5; 8 nucleotides agree with TRBD2. With V trimmed by 4 bases and J by 4 bases, 5 bases remained unmatched. The CDR3 extends over 14 amino acids. From germline, CDR1 is LGHDT and CDR2 YNNKEL (reference sequence). CDR3 DNA: TGTGCCAGCAGCCTCAGCGGGAGTTTAGAGACCCAGTACTTC. It codes for CASSLSGSLETQYF.

There are many counts of this clonotype. The CDR3 nucleotides read TGCAGTGCTAGAGACCAGACTAGCGGGGGGGACTACGAGCAGTACTTC. It yields the protein CSARDQTSGGDYEQYF. J is TRBJ2-7 and V is TRBV20-1, with 14 bases fitting TRBD2. The CDR3 spans 16 residues. Germline CDR1 reads DFQATT; CDR2 reads SNEGSKA (reference sequence). The V and J ends lost 0 bases and 3 bases, in that order; junction bases with no gene match: 4.

This clonotype has at least ten counts. The gene calls are TRBV15 and TRBJ2-7; D is unresolved. There are 13 residues in the CDR3. V shed 0 bases and J shed 4 bases, with 7 bases lying between them. The germline CDR1 and CDR2 sequences are LNHNV and YYDKDF (reference sequence). The CDR3 loop is CATSREADYEQYF. In DNA form, the CDR3 reads TGTGCCACCAGCAGAGAGGCGGATTACGAGCAGTACTTC.

This clonotype has ten or more counts. This chain links TRBV11-2 with TRBJ1-1; 8 bases line up with TRBD1. Trimming cost V 2 bases and J 1 base; bases outside gene matches: 3. This CDR3 has 15 residues. Germline V gene lookup returns CDR1 SGHAT and CDR2 FQNNGV. The CDR3, as DNA: TGTGCCAGCAGCTTACAGGGGGCGCAGAACACTGAAGCTTTCTTT. Its protein is CASSLQGAQNTEAFF.